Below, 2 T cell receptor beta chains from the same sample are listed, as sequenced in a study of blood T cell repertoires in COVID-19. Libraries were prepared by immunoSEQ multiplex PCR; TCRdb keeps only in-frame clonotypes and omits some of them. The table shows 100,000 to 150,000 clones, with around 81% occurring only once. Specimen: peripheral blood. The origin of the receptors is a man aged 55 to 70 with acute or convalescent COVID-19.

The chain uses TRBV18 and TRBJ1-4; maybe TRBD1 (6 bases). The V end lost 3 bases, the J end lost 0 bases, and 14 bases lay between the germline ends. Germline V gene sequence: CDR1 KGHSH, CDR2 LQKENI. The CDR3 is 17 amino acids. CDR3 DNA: TGTGCCAGCTCACCTGGGGGTACAGGGTCAACTAATGAAAAACTGTTTTTT. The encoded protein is CASSPGGTGSTNEKLFF.

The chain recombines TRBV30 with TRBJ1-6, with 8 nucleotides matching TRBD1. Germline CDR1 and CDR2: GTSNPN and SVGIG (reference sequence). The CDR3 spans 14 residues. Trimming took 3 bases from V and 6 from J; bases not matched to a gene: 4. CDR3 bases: TGTGCCTGGAGCCCGGGACAGGCTAATTCACCCCTCCACTTT. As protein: CAWSPGQANSPLHF.